This note documents a single T cell receptor beta chain sequence. The sample belongs to a study of OX40 agonist ivuxolimab in advanced cancers. Study-wide background: All patients had ivuxolimab intravenously every 2 weeks at 0.01 to 10 mg/kg.

The CDR3 has 17 amino acids. The V gene's germline CDR1 is KGHSH and CDR2 LQKENI. The V gene lost 3 bases and the J gene lost 0 bases, with 15 bases spanning the gap. Sequencing used immunoSEQ multiplex PCR; TCRdb keeps in-frame clones, though not all of them. This sample carries 95,000 to 100,000 clones, about 86% of them seen once, and the ten largest clones take roughly 1.5%. This receptor was identified in an adult with an advanced solid tumor such as melanoma, head and neck, liver or kidney cancer. This chain uses TRBV18 with TRBJ1-3; D not resolved. The sample was CD4+ or CD8+ T cells sorted from blood, taken in a trial of the OX40 agonist ivuxolimab. CDR3 in amino acids: CASSPPGAGYSGNTIYF. The CDR3 DNA reads TGTGCCAGCTCACCTCCCGGCGCCGGATACTCTGGAAACACCATATATTTT.